This T cell receptor beta chain was observed in a study of T cells in Graves' hyperthyroidism and ophthalmopathy (dated by TCRdb to the late 2010s). With regard to the full study: Peripheral blood samples were taken at the time of initial diagnosis, prior to any treatment. A discovery cohort of approximately 97 patients, roughly 45 with Graves' ophthalmopathy and 55 to 65 with stable Graves' hyperthyroidism, was used to find distinguishing TCR V-J signatures. Whether ophthalmopathy could be predicted prospectively was tested in an independent validation cohort made up of 18 to 20 hyperthyroidism patients plus 17 patients who later progressed to ophthalmopathy. The roughly 99 discovery patients were divided at random into training and test sets in a 7:3 ratio. In more than 5 Graves' hyperthyroidism patients, the study also compared T-cell repertoires from thyroid tissue with T-cell repertoires from blood. After blood sampling, hyperthyroidism patients were treated with methimazole at a starting dose of 30 mg daily, and ophthalmopathy patients were treated with high-dose intravenous methylprednisolone. The paper reports TCR Vbeta CDR3 sequencing of 135 peripheral blood samples: 43 ophthalmopathy, roughly 74 hyperthyroidism and approximately 17 progressor patients.

This clonotype turned up a few times. Its antigen target is currently unknown. The record has no base qualities; no much larger clone is one base away. Hyperthyroidism patients were newly diagnosed, had a disease duration of under 2 months, and were aged 18 to 65 years. Exclusion was applied to patients with uncontrolled infections, other autoimmune diseases, pregnancy or lactation. Diagnoses were based on clinical symptoms, serum thyroxine and TRAb, thyroid ultrasound and orbital computed tomography. Blood from progressor patients was drawn when they were first diagnosed with hyperthyroidism, before any ophthalmopathy symptoms appeared. PBMCs were isolated from about 9.1 ml of fresh peripheral blood by Ficoll-Paque density gradient centrifugation. Progressor patients were initially diagnosed with Graves' hyperthyroidism and developed ophthalmopathy during follow-up. Total RNA was extracted using Trizol reagent, and RNA quality was assessed on an Agilent 2100 Bioanalyzer.

Overall results and qualifications from the work: Most expanded thyroid clonotypes (frequency above 0.001) were also detected in blood, suggesting blood repertoires may reflect thyroid immune responses. Sample size was not statistically predetermined, and blinding of investigators to group allocation was not performed. In validation, the model predicted progression to ophthalmopathy with about 71% sensitivity and approximately 72% specificity, a median of 6.5 months before onset. Ophthalmopathy was separated from stable hyperthyroidism by a 13 V-J signature model, with about 86% sensitivity and around 81% specificity obtained in cross-validation and 80%/75% obtained in testing.

Amplification of TCR beta CDR3 regions was carried out from RNA transcripts. The first round of RT-PCR for the TCR CDR3 was performed with the HTBI primer set and the Qiagen OneStep RT-PCR kit. A second multiplex PCR round built the libraries, followed by size selection and purification. Paired-end sequencing of the libraries was performed with 100 bp reads on an Illumina HiSeq2000. The authors processed their data as follows. SOAPnuke was used to process the raw data, removing reads that contained adapters or uncalled bases, had a mean Phred below 15, or lacked an exact match to the constant primer or identifier. High-quality paired reads were merged using COPE v1.2.5, and each unique nucleotide sequence was defined as a clonotype. Clonotypes were aligned to IMGT TRBV, TRBD and TRBJ reference segments using MiTCR v1.1. The analysis was restricted to V-J combinations with a frequency above 0.0001, which together covered 99.2% of the repertoires. The TCS score was defined as the ratio of F50 (clonal expansion) to E x V (chaos), calculated using BLOSUM62-based TCRdist between CDR3 peptides within each V-J. Welch's t-statistics and random forest reduced 450 to 600 V-J features to fewer than 15, which were used in a naive Bayes classifier (R e1071). Using fastp at Q25 and MiXCR, TCRdb reprocessed the public reads and kept productive beta chains. One record per CDR3 amino acid sequence lists the most common genes and DNA. The V and J calls reflect TCRdb's pipeline rather than the authors' work. The sample includes 370,000 or so distinct CDR3 sequences, with less than 15% observed a single time. Of the sample, around 20% is held by the ten largest clones.

V is shortened by 4 bases, J by 9 bases, and the region joining them spans 22 bases. Inclusive of the bounding cysteine and phenylalanine, the CDR3 is 17 residues long. Just the 51-base CDR3 DNA is kept, in frame starting at base 1. The germline V gene specifies MNHEY as CDR1 and SVGAGI as CDR2. The specimen was blood. This receptor was identified in a man between 25 and 39 years old with Graves' hyperthyroidism that later progressed to Graves' ophthalmopathy. Recombination connected TRBV6-5 to TRBJ1-6; the D gene is perhaps TRBD1, on 5 matching bases. The CDR3 is CASSFLSVRGYRSPLHF. The nucleotide sequence is TGTGCCAGCAGTTTCTTATCTGTGCGGGGGTATCGTTCACCCCTCCACTTT.